This is a list of T cell receptor beta chains from one sample in a study of shared clonotypes between healthy human individuals. Sequenced by immunoSEQ multiplex PCR; TCRdb stores in-frame clones only, minus some. This sample yields more than 550,000 clones, of which about 91% are seen a single time; 24% belongs to the top ten. Sequenced: naive CD8+ T cells sorted from blood. These TCRs come from a man in his thirties or forties in good health. Each CDR3 is given with its conserved first and last residue. Each record gives: J gene, clone size, D gene, V gene, CDR3 length, CDR3 DNA, CDR3 protein. D genes are given only for firm matches. The size entry is marked missing in some rows and otherwise reads once, few, many or a size class.

J: TRBJ2-7
size: NA
D: NA
V: TRBV5-6
length: 13
DNA: TGTGCCAGCAGCTGGGGGGAATCCTACGAGCAGTACTTC
CDR3: CASSWGESYEQYF

J: TRBJ1-2
size: once
D: TRBD1
V: TRBV2
length: 13
DNA: TGTGCCAGCATCGGGGACAGGAGTCGTGGCTACACCTTC
CDR3: CASIGDRSRGYTF

J: TRBJ2-1
size: NA
D: TRBD1
V: TRBV11-2
length: 15
DNA: TGTGCCAGCAGCAAGACAGGGAATCCCTACAATGAGCAGTTCTTC
CDR3: CASSKTGNPYNEQFF

J: TRBJ2-5
size: NA
D: TRBD1
V: TRBV6-1
length: 15
DNA: TGTGCCAGCACCCTTTGGCTGGGACAGCAAGAGACCCAGTACTTC
CDR3: CASTLWLGQQETQYF

J: TRBJ2-3
size: NA
D: TRBD2
V: TRBV27
length: 15
DNA: TGTGCCAGCAGTTTTATCTTAGCGGGAAAGGATACGCAGTATTTT
CDR3: CASSFILAGKDTQYF

J: TRBJ2-3
size: NA
D: NA
V: TRBV2
length: 16
DNA: TGTGCCGATAAATCTGAAAGCGGAATTCTCACAGATACGCAGTATTTT
CDR3: CADKSESGILTDTQYF

J: TRBJ2-1
size: NA
D: TRBD2
V: TRBV13
length: 17
DNA: TGTGCCAGCAGCTTAGACGGCGGCGGGAGCTCCTACAATGAGCAGTTCTTC
CDR3: CASSLDGGGSSYNEQFF

J: TRBJ2-2
size: NA
D: TRBD2
V: TRBV9
length: 17
DNA: TGTGCCAGCAGCGCCCACTCGGGACTAGTTCGTGCCGGGGAGCTGTTTTTT
CDR3: CASSAHSGLVRAGELFF

J: TRBJ2-5
size: NA
D: NA
V: TRBV27
length: 15
DNA: TGTGCCAGCAGTTTATCGGGGATACTCCAAGAGACCCAGTACTTC
CDR3: CASSLSGILQETQYF

J: TRBJ2-3
size: NA
D: TRBD2
V: TRBV10-3
length: 16
DNA: TGTGCCATCAGTGAGTCGTCTAGCGGCAGCACAGATACGCAGTATTTT
CDR3: CAISESSSGSTDTQYF

J: TRBJ2-7
size: NA
D: NA
V: TRBV7-9
length: 13
DNA: TGTGCCAGCAGCTTTAGGGGGGACTACGAGCAGTACTTC
CDR3: CASSFRGDYEQYF

J: TRBJ2-5
size: once
D: NA
V: TRBV29-1
length: 11
DNA: TGCAGCGTTGAAAAAGGGGAGACCCAGTACTTC
CDR3: CSVEKGETQYF

J: TRBJ2-7
size: NA
D: TRBD2
V: TRBV7-2
length: 15
DNA: TGTGCCAGCAGCTCTAGCGGGACTTTAAATTACGAGCAGTACTTC
CDR3: CASSSSGTLNYEQYF

J: TRBJ2-5
size: NA
D: TRBD1
V: TRBV2
length: 14
DNA: TGTGCCAGCACGGACAGGGGAAATGGAGAGACCCAGTACTTC
CDR3: CASTDRGNGETQYF

J: TRBJ2-2
size: NA
D: TRBD2
V: TRBV11-3
length: 16
DNA: TGTGCCAGCAGCTCCCCCACTAGCGGGAGGTCCGGGGAGCTGTTTTTT
CDR3: CASSSPTSGRSGELFF

J: TRBJ2-5
size: NA
D: NA
V: TRBV27
length: 16
DNA: TGTGCCAGCAGTTTATTTCCGACGGGAGCCCAAGAGACCCAGTACTTC
CDR3: CASSLFPTGAQETQYF

J: TRBJ2-7
size: NA
D: NA
V: TRBV4-1
length: 13
DNA: TGCGCCAGCAGCCCTAGCGCCTCCTACGAGCAGTACTTC
CDR3: CASSPSASYEQYF

J: TRBJ2-1
size: NA
D: NA
V: TRBV7-9
length: 16
DNA: TGTGCCAGCAGCCAGCCTCCCTTGGGGGAAGGCAATGAGCAGTTCTTC
CDR3: CASSQPPLGEGNEQFF

J: TRBJ2-1
size: NA
D: TRBD2
V: TRBV4-3
length: 15
DNA: TGCGCCAGCAGCCAAGAGCTCCTAGCGGGGACTGAGCAGTTCTTC
CDR3: CASSQELLAGTEQFF

J: TRBJ2-7
size: NA
D: TRBD2
V: TRBV7-9
length: 16
DNA: TGTGCCAGCAGCCCGCGGGGGGACCTTTACACCTACGAGCAGTACTTC
CDR3: CASSPRGDLYTYEQYF

J: TRBJ2-7
size: NA
D: NA
V: TRBV11-3
length: 13
DNA: NA
CDR3: CASSFGAGHHTSF

J: TRBJ2-7
size: NA
D: NA
V: TRBV11-2
length: 14
DNA: TGTGCCAGCAGCTTAGGGGGCAGCTTATACGAGCAGTACTTC
CDR3: CASSLGGSLYEQYF

J: TRBJ2-7
size: NA
D: TRBD1
V: TRBV5-1
length: 15
DNA: TGCGCCAGCAGCTCTCCGGGACAGGGGGCTTACGAGCAGTACTTC
CDR3: CASSSPGQGAYEQYF

J: TRBJ2-1
size: NA
D: TRBD2
V: TRBV9
length: 14
DNA: TGTGCCAGCGCAGGGGGGACTAGCGGAAATGAGCAGTTCTTC
CDR3: CASAGGTSGNEQFF

J: TRBJ2-2
size: NA
D: NA
V: TRBV6-1
length: 17
DNA: TGTGCCAGCAGTGAATCTCAGGACAGGGAGGGGACCGGGGAGCTGTTTTTT
CDR3: CASSESQDREGTGELFF

J: TRBJ2-1
size: NA
D: NA
V: TRBV7-9
length: 14
DNA: TGTGCCAGCTACCGGATGAGCTCCTACAATGAGCAGTTCTTC
CDR3: CASYRMSSYNEQFF

J: TRBJ2-1
size: NA
D: TRBD2
V: TRBV7-9
length: 19
DNA: TGTGCCAGCAGCTTAGCGGTGCTAGCGGCCCAGAGCTCCTACAATGAGCAGTTCTTC
CDR3: CASSLAVLAAQSSYNEQFF

J: TRBJ2-7
size: NA
D: NA
V: TRBV7-3
length: 15
DNA: TGTGCCAGCAGCTTAACGGCGGGGTTTGTCTACGAGCAGTACTTC
CDR3: CASSLTAGFVYEQYF

J: TRBJ2-7
size: few
D: NA
V: TRBV5-5
length: 13
DNA: TGTGCCAGCAGCTTGGGGACAGTCTACGAGCAGTACTTC
CDR3: CASSLGTVYEQYF

J: TRBJ2-7
size: NA
D: NA
V: TRBV7-9
length: 14
DNA: TGTGCCAGCAGCTTAGTTTCCAGGTCCTACGAGCAGTACTTC
CDR3: CASSLVSRSYEQYF

J: TRBJ1-5
size: NA
D: NA
V: TRBV14
length: 12
DNA: TGTGCCAGCAGCCCGTTAAATCAGCCCCAGCATTTT
CDR3: CASSPLNQPQHF

J: TRBJ2-7
size: NA
D: NA
V: TRBV27
length: 15
DNA: TGTGCCAGCAGTTTACGGACCATGGTTTCCTACGAGCAGTACTTC
CDR3: CASSLRTMVSYEQYF

J: TRBJ1-2
size: NA
D: TRBD1
V: TRBV2
length: 14
DNA: TGTGCCAGCAGTGAAGGTACCGGGACAGATGGCTACACCTTC
CDR3: CASSEGTGTDGYTF

J: TRBJ2-7
size: NA
D: NA
V: TRBV7-6
length: 12
DNA: TGTGCCAGCAGCTTAGGATCGTACGAGCAGTACTTC
CDR3: CASSLGSYEQYF

J: TRBJ2-3
size: NA
D: NA
V: TRBV19
length: 13
DNA: TGTGCCAGTAGTCCACCAAGCACAGATACGCAGTATTTT
CDR3: CASSPPSTDTQYF

J: TRBJ2-1
size: once
D: TRBD2
V: TRBV4-1
length: 15
DNA: TGCGCCAGCAGCCAAGGACAGCGGGAGGGAGGTGAGCAGTTCTTC
CDR3: CASSQGQREGGEQFF

J: TRBJ2-3
size: NA
D: TRBD1
V: TRBV30
length: 14
DNA: TGTGCCTGGGGTGGACAGGGGGACACAGATACGCAGTATTTT
CDR3: CAWGGQGDTDTQYF

J: TRBJ1-5
size: NA
D: NA
V: TRBV30
length: 15
DNA: TGTGCCTGGACGAGATCGGACAGCCGGAATCAGCCCCAGCATTTT
CDR3: CAWTRSDSRNQPQHF

J: TRBJ2-5
size: NA
D: TRBD1
V: TRBV28
length: 16
DNA: TGTGCCAGCAGTTTCTGGGACAGAGAGTACCAAGAGACCCAGTACTTC
CDR3: CASSFWDREYQETQYF

J: TRBJ1-5
size: NA
D: NA
V: TRBV27
length: 14
DNA: TGTGCCAGCAGCGGGACTTCTCTCAATCAGCCCCAGCATTTT
CDR3: CASSGTSLNQPQHF

J: TRBJ1-2
size: NA
D: NA
V: TRBV12-5
length: 15
DNA: TGTGCTAGTGGTTTGGTACGAGAGTATGGCTATGGCTACACCTTC
CDR3: CASGLVREYGYGYTF

J: TRBJ2-7
size: NA
D: TRBD2
V: TRBV28
length: 14
DNA: TGTGCCAGCACCAACCCGGGACTAGCCAGCGAGCAGTACTTC
CDR3: CASTNPGLASEQYF

J: TRBJ2-7
size: NA
D: TRBD2
V: TRBV28
length: 17
DNA: TGTGCCAGCAGAAGAACGAGGGGACGGGGGGGTCCCCACGAGCAGTACTTC
CDR3: CASRRTRGRGGPHEQYF

J: TRBJ1-2
size: NA
D: NA
V: TRBV6-5
length: 12
DNA: TGTGCCAGCAGCCAGGATTCCTATGGCTACACCTTC
CDR3: CASSQDSYGYTF

J: TRBJ2-3
size: NA
D: TRBD1
V: TRBV6-1
length: 16
DNA: TGTGCCAGCAGTGAGAACAGGGGTGTGGGCACAGATACGCAGTATTTT
CDR3: CASSENRGVGTDTQYF

J: TRBJ2-5
size: NA
D: NA
V: TRBV19
length: 17
DNA: TGTGCCAGTAGTATTGAGGGCAGGGATGGTGGTTTAGAGACCCAGTACTTC
CDR3: CASSIEGRDGGLETQYF

J: TRBJ1-1
size: NA
D: NA
V: TRBV27
length: 14
DNA: TGTGCCAGCAAACACCCGGGACAGAACACTGAAGCTTTCTTT
CDR3: CASKHPGQNTEAFF

J: TRBJ2-7
size: once
D: NA
V: TRBV7-9
length: 11
DNA: TGTGCCAGCAGTATGGATAACGAGCAGTACTTC
CDR3: CASSMDNEQYF

J: TRBJ2-3
size: NA
D: TRBD1
V: TRBV9
length: 14
DNA: TGTGCCAGCAGCGTAGTCCTCCAGGGGGAAGTTGGGTATTTT
CDR3: CASSVVLQGEVGYF

J: TRBJ2-7
size: NA
D: NA
V: TRBV11-2
length: 14
DNA: TGTGCCAGCAGCTTGGGACTGCGCCCCTACGAGCAGTACTTC
CDR3: CASSLGLRPYEQYF

J: TRBJ2-7
size: NA
D: TRBD2
V: TRBV7-6
length: 16
DNA: TGTGCCAGCAGCCATGCTGGAGGGAGGGCCCCGGGCGAGCAGTACTTC
CDR3: CASSHAGGRAPGEQYF

J: TRBJ2-7
size: NA
D: NA
V: TRBV19
length: 16
DNA: TGTGCCAGTAGTAGTATCTGGCTCGGGGAATCCTACGAGCAGTACTTC
CDR3: CASSSIWLGESYEQYF

J: TRBJ1-1
size: NA
D: NA
V: TRBV27
length: 14
DNA: TGTGCCAGCAGTTTATTTCAGGTGAACACTGAAGCTTTCTTT
CDR3: CASSLFQVNTEAFF

J: TRBJ2-7
size: NA
D: NA
V: TRBV4-3
length: 16
DNA: TGCGCCAGCAGCCAAGAACTCGATTATTTTGCCTACGAGCAGTACTTC
CDR3: CASSQELDYFAYEQYF